This passage covers 7 T cell receptor beta chains from one sample sequenced in a study of CD8+CD57+ T cells in acquired aplastic anemia. CDR3 and TCR beta VDJ profiling relied on genomic DNA as the template. Each CDR3 protein gets one entry after TCRdb re-called the reads with MiXCR. The sample shows tens of thousands of distinct CDR3 sequences, under 50% of them seen only once. The sequenced sample was sorted CD4+, CD8+, or CD8+CD57+ T cells (not recorded which) from PBMCs. The origin of the receptors is a human donor in good health, serving as a control.

Concerning this clonotype: A read error may explain this, as a much larger clone is one base away. CDR3 sequence (DNA): TGTGCCAGCAGTACTGGGGCCTCTGGGGCCAACGTCCAGACTTTC. It yields the protein CASSTGASGANVQTF. The chain couples TRBV6-1 to TRBJ2-6; D possibly corresponds to TRBD1 (5 bases). CDR3 length: 15 residues. CDR1 is MNHNS, CDR2 SASEGT, per germline.

The chain links TRBV25-1 to TRBJ2-1, with D possibly being TRBD1 (6 bases). This CDR3 is 14 amino acids long. V was cut by 5 bases and J by 6 bases, with 14 bases left in between. The V gene's germline CDR1 is MGHDK and CDR2 SYGVNS. The CDR3 bases are TGTGCCAGCAGTAACCCCGGGACACTCAATGAGCAGTTCTTC. As protein: CASSNPGTLNEQFF.

This clonotype turned up a few times. The J gene is TRBJ2-3, the V gene TRBV3-1; D is ambiguous. The CDR3 is 17 residues long. Trimming removed 1 base from V and 5 bases from J, with 19 bases in between. The germline V gene encodes CDR1 LGHDT and CDR2 YNNKEL (reference sequence). The chain's CDR3 is CASSQGNGLGSGDTQYF. Here the CDR3 DNA reads TGTGCCAGCAGCCAAGGAAACGGGCTTGGATCCGGAGATACGCAGTATTTT.

This clonotype was counted at least ten times. The chain is built from TRBV2 and TRBJ2-7, with 9 bases identical to TRBD1. J lost 5 bases, V lost 5 bases, and 7 bases had no gene match. This CDR3 has 14 amino acids. CDR1 is SNHLY and CDR2 is FYNNEI in the germline V gene. This CDR3 is CASSPRDRVDEQYF. The CDR3 region has the DNA TGTGCCAGCAGTCCCCGGGACAGGGTGGACGAGCAGTACTTC. Full variable domain (missing parts from reference TRBV2 and TRBJ2-7): EPEVTQTPSHQVTQMGQEVILRCVPISNHLYFYWYRQILGQKVEFLVSFYNNEISEKSEIFDDQFSVERPDGSNFTLKIRSTKLEDSAMYFCASSPRDRVDEQYFGPGTRLTVT.

This clonotype was seen repeatedly, ten times or more. This chain connects TRBV5-1 to TRBJ2-5; no definite D call. Germline CDR1 SGHRS, CDR2 YFSETQ. The V end was cut by 5 bases, the J end by 5 bases, with 10 bases between. The CDR3 spans 12 residues. CDR3 loop: CASSSRPETQYF. The CDR3 bases are TGCGCCAGCAGTTCCCGTCCCGAGACCCAGTACTTC.

This chain links TRBV2 with TRBJ1-6; possible D gene TRBD1, 5 bases. The V end was cut by 0 bases, the J end by 9 bases, with 12 bases between. The CDR3 totals 15 residues. Germline loops: CDR1 SNHLY, CDR2 FYNNEI. For the CDR3, the DNA is TGTGCCAGCAGTGAAGCATCGTCAGGGCTTTCACCCCTCCACTTT. Translated, it gives CASSEASSGLSPLHF.

CDR3 DNA sequence: TGTGCCAGTAGAAGGAGGCAGCAAGAGACCCAGTACTTC. Its translation is CASRRRQQETQYF. The chain joins TRBV19 to TRBJ2-5, with a possible D match to TRBD2 (5 bases). Trimming removed 6 bases from V and 2 bases from J, with 10 bases in between. The CDR3 is 13 amino acids. Per germline, CDR1 LNHDA and CDR2 SQIVND (reference sequence). The entire variable domain, with the rest obtained from reference TRBV19 and TRBJ2-5, is as follows: DGGITQSPKYLFRKEGQNVTLSCEQNLNHDAMYWYRQDPGQGLRLIYYSQIVNDFQKGDIAEGYSVSREKKESFPLTVTSAQKNPTAFYLCASRRRQQETQYFGPGTRLLVL.